This TCR beta chain is from a study of T-cell memory formation after mild COVID-19 (dated by TCRdb to about 2021). At the level of the whole study: TCR sequence clusters from the two donors were found to be largely donor specific. In two donors, T-cell clones that expanded and contracted after mild COVID-19 were followed by sequencing TCRalpha and TCRbeta repertoires longitudinally. The cohort comprised two young, previously healthy adult volunteers, one female and one male. Study-wide findings and limitations: Some responding clones were detected in pre-infection memory, suggesting pre-existing cross-reactive memory T cells joined the SARS-CoV-2 response. Clones that contracted from day 15 to 85 showed balanced CD4/CD8 phenotypes, whereas a second wave of clones that expanded from day 15 to 37 leaned towards CD4+. Contracting CD4+ clones were found mainly in CM and EM memory subsets, while CD8+ clones were enriched in EMRA. The second-wave clones that peaked on day 37 were not confirmed to be SARS-CoV-2 specific. Only two mild cases were covered in the study, and larger cohorts including severe cases with pre-infection samples were considered necessary.

Sequencing was performed on an Illumina NovaSeq 6000. TCRalpha and TCRbeta cDNA libraries were built by 5'RACE with constant-segment primers, adding sample barcodes and unique molecular identifiers. RNA was extracted from every sample with Trizol reagent. Library amplification was performed in two PCR steps, and a second sample barcode and Illumina TruSeq adapters were introduced in the second step. The libraries were sequenced on an Illumina NovaSeq using 2 x 150 bp paired-end reads. Regarding the original processing steps: Reads were demultiplexed and collapsed into UMI-guided consensus sequences with migec v1.2.7. Using mixcr v2.1.11, UMI consensuses were aligned to TRA and TRB V and J templates and then assembled into clonotypes. A clonotype was counted as expanded or contracted only when both edgeR and NoisET called the clonotype significant, with the noise models trained on biological replicates. For edgeR calls, the cutoffs were a false discovery rate-adjusted p below 0.01 and a log2 fold-change threshold of 1. As an exploratory analysis of dynamics, max-normalized trajectories of the 1000 most abundant clonotypes were examined with PCA combined with hierarchical clustering. Separately sequenced CD4+ and CD8+ repertoires were used to assign a CD4 or CD8 phenotype to each responding clone. TCRdb ran its own pipeline on the public reads, namely fastp trimming at Q25 and MiXCR clone calling, and kept in-frame beta chains. Merged by CDR3 protein, the rows form single entries marked with the most common genes and DNA. TCRdb's processing, not the authors' own work, is the source of the V and J calls. For this sample the table gives 300,000 to 350,000 distinct CDR3 sequences, of which roughly an eighth were detected only once. The ten biggest clones cover about 24% of the sample.

PBMCs were isolated by Ficoll-Paque density gradient centrifugation. Based on the germline V gene, the CDR1 and CDR2 sequences are LGHNA and YSLEER. V is clipped by 1 base and J by 3 bases, and the sequence between their germline boundaries is 12 bases long. From cysteine to phenylalanine, the CDR3 is 16 amino acids long. The CDR3 DNA has 48 bases and is translated from base 1. This clonotype was counted at least ten times. Its antigen remains undetermined. No clone much larger than this one lies a single base away; base qualities are absent. The chain joins TRBV4-3 to TRBJ2-2, with the D gene uncertain. This sequence was found in a man between 18 and 29 years old who had mild COVID-19 (a few samples of this study predate the infection). The sample titles of this study are shuffled in the database, so cell type and time point are left out; the donor was told from shared clones. Sample: PBMCs or a T cell subset sorted from them (not recorded which). The nucleotide sequence is TGCGCCAGCAGCCAAGTATCTTACCGGGACACCGGGGAGCTGTTTTTT. This translates into CASSQVSYRDTGELFF.